The rows below give T cell receptor beta chains drawn from one sample of a study of blood T cell repertoires in COVID-19. Some clones are missing from TCRdb's copy, which holds only in-frame ones; the method was immunoSEQ multiplex PCR. This table has under 300,000 clones, 90% to 95% appearing once. Sequenced input: PBMCs or T cells enriched from blood (not recorded which). Receptor source: a woman between 18 and 30 years old who had recovered from COVID-19. CDR3s include the opening cysteine and the closing phenylalanine or tryptophan. The D gene is left open where the match is weak. Clone size is stated in some rows and not others, as once, few, many or a class when expanded.

j_call,cdr3_length,d_call,clone_size,v_call,cdr3_nt,cdr3_aa
TRBJ2-2,16,TRBD2,.,TRBV5-1,TGCGCCAGCAGCTTAGGACTAGCGGGAGGGGCCGGGGAGCTGTTTTTT,CASSLGLAGGAGELFF
TRBJ2-5,15,TRBD2,once,TRBV27,TGTGCCAGCAGCGCTAGCGGGGGGGGTCCAGAGACCCAGTACTTC,CASSASGGGPETQYF
TRBJ2-2,15,TRBD1,.,TRBV5-6,TGTGCCAGCACCCCTTGGACAGGGGAGGCCGGGGAGCTGTTTTTT,CASTPWTGEAGELFF
TRBJ2-3,15,.,few,TRBV6-4,TGTGCCAGCAGTGAAGTTGCCGGAGAGCAAGATACGCAGTATTTT,CASSEVAGEQDTQYF
TRBJ1-1,18,.,.,TRBV7-9,TGTGCCAGCAGCTTTAACTTTATCCGCAGGGGCGCGAACACTGAAGCTTTCTTT,CASSFNFIRRGANTEAFF
TRBJ1-5,12,.,.,TRBV6-1,TGTGCCAGCAGTGAACTTCTCGAGTCCCAGCATTTT,CASSELLESQHF
TRBJ2-7,13,.,.,TRBV11-1,TGTGCCAGCAGCTTCCCCGGGACCTACGAGCAGTACTTC,CASSFPGTYEQYF
TRBJ2-3,16,TRBD2,.,TRBV6-4,TGTGCCAGCAGTGTTAGCGGGGGCCCTAGCACAGATACGCAGTATTTT,CASSVSGGPSTDTQYF
TRBJ2-1,14,.,.,TRBV5-4,TGTGCCAGCAGCCCCTTAGCGGAGTACAATGAGCAGTTCTTC,CASSPLAEYNEQFF
TRBJ1-2,15,TRBD1,.,TRBV5-4,TGTGCCAGCAGCTTAAAACAGGGGGCTGACTATGGCTACACCTTC,CASSLKQGADYGYTF
TRBJ2-3,15,TRBD2,.,TRBV10-3,TGTGCCATCAGCGTTACTAGCGGGAGACGAGATACGCAGTATTTT,CAISVTSGRRDTQYF
TRBJ1-4,16,.,.,TRBV3-1/TRBV3-2,TGTGCCAGCAGCCGTTTCGTCGTACAGAGCTCTGAAAAACTGTTTTTT,CASSRFVVQSSEKLFF
TRBJ1-1,14,.,.,TRBV7-2,TGTGCCAGCAGCTCCAACCGGAGGTTGACTGAAGCTTTCTTT,CASSSNRRLTEAFF
TRBJ2-2,13,.,.,TRBV12-3/TRBV12-4,TGTGCCAGCAGGAAGAGGGAGACCGGGGAGCTGTTTTTT,CASRKRETGELFF
TRBJ2-1,19,TRBD2,.,TRBV9,TGTGCCAGCAGCGCGACCATACTCCGGGGACTAGCGGGACTAAATGAGCAGTTCTTC,CASSATILRGLAGLNEQFF
TRBJ1-3,15,.,.,TRBV6-5,TGTGCCAGCAGAAACCGGCGGGGGAGCGGAGACACCATATATTTT,CASRNRRGSGDTIYF
TRBJ1-2,12,.,.,TRBV28,TGTGCCAGCAGGCAGGCTTTCTATGGCTACACCTTC,CASRQAFYGYTF
TRBJ1-1,14,.,.,TRBV3-1/TRBV3-2,TGTGCCAGCAGCCAAGGCTTGGGGGGAACTGAAGCTTTCTTT,CASSQGLGGTEAFF
TRBJ1-2,13,TRBD1,.,TRBV7-3,TGTGCCAGCAGCTTTTCAGGGGGCTATGGCTACACCTTC,CASSFSGGYGYTF
TRBJ1-6,13,.,.,TRBV3-1/TRBV3-2,TGTGCCAGCAGCCTTTCCAAAAATTCACCCCTCCACTTT,CASSLSKNSPLHF
TRBJ1-1,15,.,once,TRBV5-1,TGCGCCAGCAGCTTACAGACACTCCTGAACACTGAAGCTTTCTTT,CASSLQTLLNTEAFF
TRBJ1-1,12,.,.,TRBV12-3/TRBV12-4,TGTGCCAGCAGGCGTGGGAGCACTGAAGCTTTCTTT,CASRRGSTEAFF
TRBJ1-5,14,.,.,TRBV18,TGTGCCAGCTCACCATCCCGAGGGAATCAGCCCCAGCATTTT,CASSPSRGNQPQHF
TRBJ1-1,14,.,.,TRBV5-1,TGCGCCAGCAGCTTGCGGCAGGGGTACACTGAAGCTTTCTTT,CASSLRQGYTEAFF
TRBJ1-1,14,.,.,TRBV2,TGTGCCAGCGAGCAGGGTGGGGTTCTTGGTGAAGCTTTCTTT,CASEQGGVLGEAFF
TRBJ1-6,14,TRBD1,.,TRBV10-3,TGTGCCACTCGGGACAGCGGTGGTGGTTCACCCCTCCACTTT,CATRDSGGGSPLHF
TRBJ1-2,14,.,few,TRBV14,TGTGCCAGCAGCCAATTTGGCCAGGGAAATGGCTACACCTTC,CASSQFGQGNGYTF
TRBJ1-2,13,TRBD1,once,TRBV19,TGTGCCAGTAGGGGACAGGGGCGAGGGGGCTACACCTTC,CASRGQGRGGYTF